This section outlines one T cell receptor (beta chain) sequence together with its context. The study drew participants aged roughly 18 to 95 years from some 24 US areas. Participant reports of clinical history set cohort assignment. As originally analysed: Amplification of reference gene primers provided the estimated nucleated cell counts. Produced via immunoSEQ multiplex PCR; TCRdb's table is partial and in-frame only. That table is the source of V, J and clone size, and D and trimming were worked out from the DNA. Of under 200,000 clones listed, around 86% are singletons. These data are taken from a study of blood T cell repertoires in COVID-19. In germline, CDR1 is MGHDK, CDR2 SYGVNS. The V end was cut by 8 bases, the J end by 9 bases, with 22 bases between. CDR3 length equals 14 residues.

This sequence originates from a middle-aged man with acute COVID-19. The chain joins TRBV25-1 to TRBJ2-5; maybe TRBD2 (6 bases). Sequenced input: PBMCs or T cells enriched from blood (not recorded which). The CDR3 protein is CASGGTKIEHSQYF. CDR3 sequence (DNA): TGTGCCAGCGGAGGGACGAAGATAGAGCATTCCCAGTACTTC.